This T cell receptor (beta chain) was profiled in a study of CD8+ T cells in alopecia areata. Germline V gene data show CDR1 as ENHRY and CDR2 as SYGVKD. The CDR3 has 12 residues. Losses at the gene ends were 8 bases for V and 2 bases for J; bases not matched to a gene: 2. Following extraction, RNA underwent reverse transcription to cDNA, which served as the sequencing template. The assay was immunoSEQ multiplex PCR, and TCRdb's table has in-frame clones only and misses some. The table records hundreds of thousands of clones, 67% of them present only once. This TCR derives from a human donor with alopecia areata. This chain joins TRBV10-3 and TRBJ2-7; 8 bases map to TRBD1. The sample consisted of CD4+ T cells sorted from blood, taken at week 0. CDR3 bases: TGTGCCATCGGACAGGGCCCCTACGAGCAGTACTTC. Its translation: CAIGQGPYEQYF.